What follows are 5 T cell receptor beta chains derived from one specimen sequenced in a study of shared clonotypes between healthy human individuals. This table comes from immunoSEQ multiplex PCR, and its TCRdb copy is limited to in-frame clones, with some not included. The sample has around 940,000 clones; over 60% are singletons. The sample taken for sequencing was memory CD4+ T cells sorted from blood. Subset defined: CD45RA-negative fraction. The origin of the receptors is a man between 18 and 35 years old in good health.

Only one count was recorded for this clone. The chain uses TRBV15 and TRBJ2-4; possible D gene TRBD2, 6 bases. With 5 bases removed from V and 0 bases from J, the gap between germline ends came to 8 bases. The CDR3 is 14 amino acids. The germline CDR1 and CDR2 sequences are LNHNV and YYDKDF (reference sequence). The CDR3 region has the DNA TGTGCCACCAGCGGAGGGACAGCCAAAAACATTCAGTACTTC. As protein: CATSGGTAKNIQYF. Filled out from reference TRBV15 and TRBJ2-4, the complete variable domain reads DAMVIQNPRYQVTQFGKPVTLSCSQTLNHNVMYWYQQKSSQAPKLLFHYYDKDFNNEADTPDNFQSRRPNTSFCFLDIRSPGLGDTAMYLCATSGGTAKNIQYFGAGTRLSVL.

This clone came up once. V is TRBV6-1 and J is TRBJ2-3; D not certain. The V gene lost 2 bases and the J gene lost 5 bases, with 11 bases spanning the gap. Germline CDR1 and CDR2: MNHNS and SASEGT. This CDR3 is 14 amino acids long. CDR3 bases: TGTGCCAGCAGTGAACAGGAGCTAGTAGATACGCAGTATTTT. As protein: CASSEQELVDTQYF.

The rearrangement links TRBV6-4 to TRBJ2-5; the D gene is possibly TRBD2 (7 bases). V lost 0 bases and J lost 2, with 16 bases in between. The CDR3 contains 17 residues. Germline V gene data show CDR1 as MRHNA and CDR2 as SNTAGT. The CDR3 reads CASSDSGRGLQQETQYF. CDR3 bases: TGTGCCAGCAGTGACTCGGGGCGGGGGCTACAACAAGAGACCCAGTACTTC.

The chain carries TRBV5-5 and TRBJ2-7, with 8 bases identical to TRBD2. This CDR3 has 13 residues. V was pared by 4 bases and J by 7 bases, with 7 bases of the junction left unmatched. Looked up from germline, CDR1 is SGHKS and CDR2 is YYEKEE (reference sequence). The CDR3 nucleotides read TGTGCCAGCAGCCTCAGCGGGAGCAGGGAGCAGTACTTC. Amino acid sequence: CASSLSGSREQYF. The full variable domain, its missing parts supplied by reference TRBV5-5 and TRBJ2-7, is DAGVTQSPTHLIKTRGQQVTLRCSPISGHKSVSWYQQVLGQGPQFIFQYYEKEERGRGNFPDRFSARQFPNYSSELNVNALLLGDSALYLCASSLSGSREQYFGPGTRLTVT.

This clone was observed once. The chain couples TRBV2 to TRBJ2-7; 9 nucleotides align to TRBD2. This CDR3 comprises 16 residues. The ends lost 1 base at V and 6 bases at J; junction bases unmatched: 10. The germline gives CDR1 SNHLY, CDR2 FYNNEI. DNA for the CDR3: TGTGCCAGCAGTGAAGAGGGGAAGGGACTAGCTCCCGAGCAGTACTTC. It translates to CASSEEGKGLAPEQYF.